One and the same sample provided the 12 T cell receptor beta chains below, sequenced in a study of glioma-infiltrating T cells after dendritic cell vaccination. Sequencing was performed with immunoSEQ multiplex PCR; in TCRdb, only in-frame clones are kept and a portion is missing. The table includes almost 65,000 clones, 82% detected once. The material was blood, obtained before dendritic cell vaccination. The receptors derive from a human donor with glioblastoma.

This clone was counted once. A junction boundary mismatches the germline segment, possibly from a read error. The chain uses TRBV6-5 and TRBJ1-2; TRBD1 might be the D (5 bases). Germline lookup yields CDR1 MNHEY and CDR2 SVGAGI. The CDR3 loop spans 15 amino acids. The CDR3 protein is CASSPRFSTESAKGW. The CDR3 DNA is TGTGCCAGCAGTCCCCGGTTCTCGACAGAGTCGGCTAAAGGATGG.

The J gene is TRBJ2-7, the V gene TRBV11-2, with D tentatively TRBD2 (7 bases). Trimming shortened V by 2 bases and J by 0 bases, and 11 bases separated the two germline ends. Germline CDR1 is SGHAT and CDR2 is FQNNGV. The CDR3 contains 15 residues. This CDR3 reads CASSLTAGASYEQYF. As DNA, the CDR3 is TGTGCCAGCAGCTTAACGGCGGGGGCCTCCTACGAGCAGTACTTC.

The CDR3 region is CASSLFRGSGYTF. CDR3 coding DNA: TGTGCCAGCAGTTTATTCAGGGGCTCTGGCTACACCTTC. V and J are TRBV28 and TRBJ1-2, with D possibly being TRBD1 (6 bases). Germline loops: CDR1 MDHEN, CDR2 SYDVKM. The V gene lost 1 base and the J gene lost 7 bases, with 10 bases spanning the gap. CDR3 length: 13 amino acids.

The V call is TRBV30, the J call TRBJ2-5; TRBD1 agrees at 7 bases. The J call may be incorrect, as the DNA end agrees better with TRBJ2-7. The CDR3 has 13 amino acids. Germline CDR1 reads GTSNPN; CDR2 reads SVGIG (reference sequence). The CDR3 DNA reads TGTGCCTGGAGCCGACAGGGAAATGGCGAGCAGTACTTC. This translates into CAWSRQGNGEQYF.

The chain joins TRBV10-2 to TRBJ2-5; D unresolved. The CDR3 runs 14 residues. The germline gives CDR1 WSHSY, CDR2 SAAADI. Trimming left V 2 bases short and J 5 bases short, with 12 bases between. CDR3 nucleotides: TGCGCCAGCAGTGAGACACCCGCTTGGGAGACCCAGTACTTC. Translation: CASSETPAWETQYF.

This clone has more than one count but fewer than ten. The V gene is TRBV10-3, the J gene TRBJ1-3; D is undetermined. The V gene's germline CDR1 is ENHRY and CDR2 SYGVKD. Between the trimmed V and J ends, which lost 3 bases and 4 bases, there was a span of 10 bases. The CDR3 covers 14 residues. CDR3 bases: TGTGCCATCAGTGAATCCACCCGGGGAAACACCATATATTTT. Amino acid sequence: CAISESTRGNTIYF.

V gene TRBV21-1 combines with J gene TRBJ1-2; the listed D gene, TRBD1, was not tested against the DNA. TRBV21-1 is recorded as a pseudogene. The CDR3 extends over 11 amino acids. The CDR3 loop reads CASGTGDGYTF. CDR3 in DNA: TGTGCCAGCGGGACAGGCGATGGCTACACCTTC.

This chain connects TRBV7-2 to TRBJ1-5; a weak D match, TRBD1 (6 bases). Germline V lookup: CDR1 SGHTA, CDR2 FQGNSA. The CDR3 is made up of 14 amino acids. V lost 1 base and J lost 3, with 7 bases in between. In nucleotides, the CDR3 is TGTGCCAGCAGCTTAGGGGACACCAATCAGCCCCAGCATTTT. Translation gives CASSLGDTNQPQHF.

This chain uses TRBV10-2 with TRBJ2-1, with 7 bases aligning to TRBD2. The CDR3 totals 14 residues. Germline values: CDR1 WSHSY, CDR2 SAAADI. V lost 7 bases and J lost 4; bases outside the gene matches: 7. CDR3 sequence (DNA): TGCGCCAGCACGGGCGGGGGTGGTTACAATGAGCAGTTCTTC. It yields the protein CASTGGGGYNEQFF.

The genes are TRBV27 and TRBJ1-5; TRBD1 matches 7 bases. V was clipped by 2 bases and J by 7 bases; unmatched bases: 5. Germline CDR1 reads MNHEY; CDR2 reads SMNVEV (reference sequence). This CDR3 comprises 14 residues. CDR3 bases: TGTGCCAGCAGTTTAGGACAGGCTGGCCAGCCCCAGCATTTT. Translation: CASSLGQAGQPQHF.

J is TRBJ2-1 and V is TRBV15; D call uncertain. This CDR3 has 12 residues. Germline lookup yields CDR1 LNHNV and CDR2 YYDKDF (reference sequence). Trimming stripped 1 base from V and 10 bases from J, with 8 bases between. The DNA of the CDR3 is TGTGCCACCAGCAGAGCTACCCCGGAGCAGTTCTTC. It yields the protein CATSRATPEQFF. The whole variable domain, filled in from reference TRBV15 and TRBJ2-1, reads DAMVIQNPRYQVTQFGKPVTLSCSQTLNHNVMYWYQQKSSQAPKLLFHYYDKDFNNEADTPDNFQSRRPNTSFCFLDIRSPGLGDTAMYLCATSRATPEQFFGPGTRLTVL.

The genes are TRBV19 and TRBJ1-5, with 9 bases that match TRBD1. V shed 5 bases and J 5 bases; nucleotides not matched to a gene: 7. The germline gives CDR1 LNHDA, CDR2 SQIVND (reference sequence). The CDR3 loop spans 15 amino acids. In DNA, the CDR3 is TGTGCCAGTAGTCCCTGGGACAGGGAGTATCAGCCCCAGCATTTT. Its translation is CASSPWDREYQPQHF. Based on the CDR3 plus reference TRBV19 and TRBJ1-5, the full variable domain is DGGITQSPKYLFRKEGQNVTLSCEQNLNHDAMYWYRQDPGQGLRLIYYSQIVNDFQKGDIAEGYSVSREKKESFPLTVTSAQKNPTAFYLCASSPWDREYQPQHFGDGTRLSIL.